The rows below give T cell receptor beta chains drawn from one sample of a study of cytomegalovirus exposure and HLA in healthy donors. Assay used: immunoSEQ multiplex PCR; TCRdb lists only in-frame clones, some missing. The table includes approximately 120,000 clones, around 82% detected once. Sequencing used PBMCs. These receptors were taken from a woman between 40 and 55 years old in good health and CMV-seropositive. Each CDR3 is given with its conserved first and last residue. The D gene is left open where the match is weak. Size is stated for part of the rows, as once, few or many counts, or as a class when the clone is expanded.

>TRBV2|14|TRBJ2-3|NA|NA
TGTGCCAGCAGTGTGAGAGAGGGGGGGGATACGCAGTATTTT
CASSVREGGDTQYF
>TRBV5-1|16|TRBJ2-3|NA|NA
TGCGCCAGCAGCTTGAATGGGCGGACTAGCACAGATACGCAGTATTTT
CASSLNGRTSTDTQYF
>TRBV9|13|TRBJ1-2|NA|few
TGTGCCAGCAGCCCTAGGCTCCCGTCTGGCTACACCTTC
CASSPRLPSGYTF
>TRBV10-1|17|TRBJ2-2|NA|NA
TGCGCCAGCAGTCGCTCTACGGGTGACCCGACCACCGGGGAGCTGTTTTTT
CASSRSTGDPTTGELFF
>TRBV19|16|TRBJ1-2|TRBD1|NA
TGTGCCAGTAGTATATTTGTGGGACAGTCGAACTATGGCTACACCTTC
CASSIFVGQSNYGYTF
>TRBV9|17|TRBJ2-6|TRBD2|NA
TGTGCCAGCACTCCGGGCGGGAGGGCCGGAGGGGCCAACGTCCTGACTTTC
CASTPGGRAGGANVLTF
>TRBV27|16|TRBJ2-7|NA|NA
TGTGCCAGCAGTTTAACCCCGACTCACGCAGACTACGAGCAGTACTTC
CASSLTPTHADYEQYF
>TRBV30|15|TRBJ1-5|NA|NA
TGTGCCTGGAGTGTGGCTGATAGACTCAATCAGCCCCAGCATTTT
CAWSVADRLNQPQHF
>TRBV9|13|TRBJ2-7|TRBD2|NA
TGTGCCAGCAGCCCGGGAGGTTTGGGCGAGCAGTACTTC
CASSPGGLGEQYF
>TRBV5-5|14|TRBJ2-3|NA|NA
TGTGCCAGCGGCCGTTTGGTAGGGGCTGATACGCAGTATTTT
CASGRLVGADTQYF
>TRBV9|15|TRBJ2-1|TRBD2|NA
TGTGCCAGCAGCGCGGGACTAGCGGGAACCGGCGAGCAGTTCTTC
CASSAGLAGTGEQFF
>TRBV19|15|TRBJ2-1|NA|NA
TGTGCCAGTAGTAGAGTGCGGTCCCCACGGGGTGAGCAGTTCTTC
CASSRVRSPRGEQFF
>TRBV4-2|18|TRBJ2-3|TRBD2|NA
TGTGCCAGCAGCCACGAAGTGTTGCTAGCGGGACGCACAGATACGCAGTATTTT
CASSHEVLLAGRTDTQYF
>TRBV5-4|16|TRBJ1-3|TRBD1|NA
TGTGCCAGCAGCTTGGGGGGACAGGGAGCAGGAAACACCATATATTTT
CASSLGGQGAGNTIYF
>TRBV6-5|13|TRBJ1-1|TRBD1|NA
TGTGCCAGCCGGGACAGGGCGAACACTGAAGCTTTCTTT
CASRDRANTEAFF
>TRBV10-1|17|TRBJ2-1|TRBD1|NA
TGCGCGGGACACAGTTTAAACAGGGGCGTATCCTACAATGAGCAGTTCTTC
CAGHSLNRGVSYNEQFF
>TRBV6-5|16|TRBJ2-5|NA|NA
TGTGCCAGCAGTTACCTCCCGGGGTTGGGGTCAGAGACCCAGTACTTC
CASSYLPGLGSETQYF